This T cell receptor (beta chain) came from a study of blood T cell repertoires in COVID-19. As for the study in general: From the United States, Italy and Spain came samples of acute and convalescent COVID-19. Nucleic acid was either cDNA or gDNA, and it came from T cells, B-cell-depleted T cells, or PBMCs.

Under the authors' procedure: Reference gene primer amplification gave nucleated cell count estimates. Sequencing used immunoSEQ multiplex PCR; TCRdb keeps in-frame clones, though not all of them. The DNA was the basis for D and trimming; V, J and clone size are from that table. The table includes around 200,000 clones, approximately 87% detected once. Germline V gene data show CDR1 as MNHNY and CDR2 as SVGAGI (reference sequence). Trimming cost V 2 bases and J 6 bases, with 11 bases left between them. There are 14 residues in the CDR3. The sequenced sample consisted of peripheral blood. This sequence joins TRBV6-6 and TRBJ1-5; TRBD1 is a possible D gene (6 bases). This sequence was found in a woman aged 18-30 years who had recovered from COVID-19. The CDR3 loop is CASSYGRGGQPQHF. The CDR3 DNA reads as TGTGCCAGCAGTTACGGCAGGGGTGGTCAGCCCCAGCATTTT.